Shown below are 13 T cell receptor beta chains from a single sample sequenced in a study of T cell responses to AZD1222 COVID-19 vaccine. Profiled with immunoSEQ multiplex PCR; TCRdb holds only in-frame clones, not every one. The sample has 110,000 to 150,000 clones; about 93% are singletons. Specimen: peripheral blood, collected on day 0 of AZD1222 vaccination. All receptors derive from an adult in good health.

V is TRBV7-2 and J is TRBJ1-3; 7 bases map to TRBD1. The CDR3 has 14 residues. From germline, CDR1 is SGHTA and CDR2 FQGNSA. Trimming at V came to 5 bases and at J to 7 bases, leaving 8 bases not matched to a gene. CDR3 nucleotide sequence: TGTGCCAGCAGCACAAGGGGGCAGGGGAACACCATATATTTT. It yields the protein CASSTRGQGNTIYF.

The CDR3 loop is CSASSQGNTIYF. The DNA for the CDR3 is TGCAGTGCTAGTTCCCAGGGAAACACCATATATTTT. This sequence joins TRBV20-1 and TRBJ1-3; D remains ambiguous. Trimming took 3 bases from V and 4 from J, leaving 7 bases between them. The CDR3 sequence is 12 residues long. Germline values: CDR1 DFQATT, CDR2 SNEGSKA (reference sequence).

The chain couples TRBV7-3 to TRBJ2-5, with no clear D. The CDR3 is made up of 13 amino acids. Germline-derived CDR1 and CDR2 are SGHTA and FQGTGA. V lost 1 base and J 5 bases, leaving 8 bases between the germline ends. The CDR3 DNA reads TGTGCCAGCAGCTTAAGGGGTCGGGAGACCCAGTACTTC. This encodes CASSLRGRETQYF.

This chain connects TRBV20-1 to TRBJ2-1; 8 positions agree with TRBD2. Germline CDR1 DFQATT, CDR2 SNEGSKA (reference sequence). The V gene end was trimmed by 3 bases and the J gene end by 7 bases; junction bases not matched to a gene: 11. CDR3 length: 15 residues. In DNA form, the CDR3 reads TGCAGTGCTAGTTTAACGACGGGGGGGAGGAATGAGCAGTTCTTC. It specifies CSASLTTGGRNEQFF.

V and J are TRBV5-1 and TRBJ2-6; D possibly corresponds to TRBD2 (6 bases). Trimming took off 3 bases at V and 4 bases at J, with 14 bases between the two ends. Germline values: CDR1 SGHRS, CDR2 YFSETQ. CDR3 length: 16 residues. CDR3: CASSWTLASGANVLTF. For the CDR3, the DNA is TGCGCCAGCAGCTGGACACTAGCTTCCGGGGCCAACGTCCTGACTTTC.

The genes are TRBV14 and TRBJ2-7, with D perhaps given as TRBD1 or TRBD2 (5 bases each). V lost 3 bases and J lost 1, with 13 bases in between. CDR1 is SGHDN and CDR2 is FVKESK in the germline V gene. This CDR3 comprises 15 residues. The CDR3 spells CASSQISEGSYEQYF. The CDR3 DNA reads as TGTGCCAGCAGCCAGATTAGTGAGGGGTCCTACGAGCAGTACTTC.

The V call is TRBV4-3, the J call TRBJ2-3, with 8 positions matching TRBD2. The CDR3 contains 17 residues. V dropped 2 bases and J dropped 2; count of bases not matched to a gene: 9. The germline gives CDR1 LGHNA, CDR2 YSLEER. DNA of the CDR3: TGCGCCAGCAGCCAACGCATTCGCGGGGGGTACACAGATACGCAGTATTTT. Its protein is CASSQRIRGGYTDTQYF.

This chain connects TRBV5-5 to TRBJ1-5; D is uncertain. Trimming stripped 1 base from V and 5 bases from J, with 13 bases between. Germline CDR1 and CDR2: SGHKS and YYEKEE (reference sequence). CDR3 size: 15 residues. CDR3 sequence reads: CASSLFAARDQPQHF. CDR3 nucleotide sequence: TGTGCCAGCAGCTTGTTCGCGGCCCGGGATCAGCCCCAGCATTTT.

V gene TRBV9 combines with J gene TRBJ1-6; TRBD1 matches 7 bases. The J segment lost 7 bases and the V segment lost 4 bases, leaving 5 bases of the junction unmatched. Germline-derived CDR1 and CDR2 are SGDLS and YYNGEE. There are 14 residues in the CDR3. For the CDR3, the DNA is TGTGCCAGCAGCCCCGGGACAGCCAATTCACCCCTCCACTTT. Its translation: CASSPGTANSPLHF.

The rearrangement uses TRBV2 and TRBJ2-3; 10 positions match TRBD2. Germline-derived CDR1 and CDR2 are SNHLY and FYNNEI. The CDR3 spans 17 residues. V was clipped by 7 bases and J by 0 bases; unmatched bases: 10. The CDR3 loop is CASTFRTSGFSTDTQYF. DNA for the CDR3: TGTGCCAGCACATTTCGGACTAGCGGATTTAGCACAGATACGCAGTATTTT.

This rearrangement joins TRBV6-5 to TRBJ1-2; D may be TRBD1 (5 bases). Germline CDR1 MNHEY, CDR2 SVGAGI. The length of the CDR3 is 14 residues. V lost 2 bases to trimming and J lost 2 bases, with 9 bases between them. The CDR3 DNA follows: TGTGCCAGCAGTTACAAGGGACCAAACTATGGCTACACCTTC. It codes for CASSYKGPNYGYTF.

The CDR3 sequence: CASSLDGHFYGYTF. DNA for the CDR3: TGTGCCAGCAGCTTGGACGGACATTTCTATGGCTACACCTTC. The rearrangement links TRBV7-2 to TRBJ1-2, with D perhaps matching TRBD1 (5 bases). Germline lookup yields CDR1 SGHTA and CDR2 FQGNSA. Trimming took off 3 bases at V and 4 bases at J, with 12 bases between the two ends. The CDR3 is made up of 14 amino acids.

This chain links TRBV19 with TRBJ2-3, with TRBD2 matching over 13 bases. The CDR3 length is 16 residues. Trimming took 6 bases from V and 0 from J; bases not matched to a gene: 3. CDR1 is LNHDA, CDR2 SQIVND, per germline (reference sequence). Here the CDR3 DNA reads TGTGCCAGTAGCCTGGGACTAGCGGGGAGCACAGATACGCAGTATTTT. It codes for CASSLGLAGSTDTQYF. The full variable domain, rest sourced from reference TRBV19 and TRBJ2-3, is DGGITQSPKYLFRKEGQNVTLSCEQNLNHDAMYWYRQDPGQGLRLIYYSQIVNDFQKGDIAEGYSVSREKKESFPLTVTSAQKNPTAFYLCASSLGLAGSTDTQYFGPGTRLTVL.